This is a list of T cell receptor beta chains from one sample in a study of beta chain features in type 1 diabetes. The protocol was immunoSEQ multiplex PCR, while the TCRdb copy is restricted to in-frame clones and leaves out a portion. The table has 450,000 or so clones, 9.5% to 12% seen once. Sequenced sample: naive CD4+ T cells from blood. The receptors originated from a woman between 18 and 29 years old in good health. Both conserved end residues are part of each CDR3. Each record gives: clone size, D gene, V gene, J gene, CDR3 protein, CDR3 DNA. A D gene is named only where the DNA matches it firmly. Part of the rows lack a size; the others show once, few, many or a class for expanded clones.

.,.,TRBV6-1,TRBJ1-1,CASSDQPNTEAFF,TGTGCCAGCAGTGATCAGCCGAACACTGAAGCTTTCTTT
.,TRBD1,TRBV7-9,TRBJ2-5,CASSPDRVRETQYF,TGTGCCAGCAGCCCAGACAGGGTCCGGGAGACCCAGTACTTC
few,.,TRBV7-9,TRBJ2-2,CASSLVAPGELFF,TGTGCCAGCAGCTTAGTTGCACCCGGGGAGCTGTTTTTT
.,.,TRBV23-1,TRBJ1-2,CASSQWSEDGHGYTF,TGCGCCAGCAGTCAATGGTCCGAAGACGGCCATGGCTACACCTTC
few,.,TRBV4-2,TRBJ2-3,CASSHKAGSTDTQYF,TGTGCCAGCAGCCATAAGGCGGGATCCACAGATACGCAGTATTTT
few,.,TRBV7-7,TRBJ2-5,CASSPRLDQETQYF,TGTGCCAGCAGCCCACGACTAGACCAAGAGACCCAGTACTTC
few,.,TRBV29-1,TRBJ1-3,CSVGTLTGNTIYF,TGCAGCGTGGGTACACTTACTGGAAACACCATATATTTT
.,.,TRBV6-6,TRBJ2-5,CASSPPGASAEETQYF,TGTGCCAGCAGCCCCCCAGGGGCTAGCGCTGAAGAGACCCAGTACTTC
.,.,TRBV28,TRBJ1-2,CASSTPASLYGYTF,TGTGCCAGCAGCACTCCGGCTTCGCTCTATGGCTACACCTTC
few,.,TRBV25-1,TRBJ1-2,CASSEAGRNYGYTF,TGTGCCAGCAGTGAGGCGGGACGGAACTATGGCTACACCTTC
few,.,TRBV9,TRBJ2-7,CASSSRPDYEQYF,TGTGCCAGCAGCTCCCGACCCGACTACGAGCAGTACTTC
.,.,TRBV15,TRBJ2-1,CATSSMGNEQFF,TGTGCCACCAGCTCAATGGGGAATGAGCAGTTCTTC
.,.,TRBV18,TRBJ2-5,CASSPSYGKETQYF,TGTGCCAGCTCACCATCGTACGGAAAAGAGACCCAGTACTTC
.,TRBD1,TRBV7-2,TRBJ2-5,CASSYDRGEAQYF,TGTGCCAGCAGCTATGACAGGGGGGAGGCCCAGTACTTC
.,TRBD2,TRBV2,TRBJ2-7,CASIAGDYYEQYF,TGTGCCAGCATAGCGGGAGATTACTACGAGCAGTACTTC
.,.,TRBV2,TRBJ2-5,CASSVGKQETQYF,TGTGCCAGCAGTGTGGGCAAGCAAGAGACCCAGTACTTC
once,.,TRBV5-1,TRBJ2-1,CASSLQGPPNEQFF,TGCGCCAGCAGCTTACAGGGACCCCCCAATGAGCAGTTCTTC
.,.,TRBV5-1,TRBJ2-7,CASSRQTGRYEQYF,TGCGCCAGCAGCAGGCAGACAGGCCGCTACGAGCAGTACTTC
.,.,TRBV7-2,TRBJ1-6,CASSMRGDSPLHF,TGTGCCAGCAGCATGAGGGGGGATTCACCCCTCCACTTT
.,TRBD1,TRBV15,TRBJ2-1,CATSLGWTGFFHEQFF,TGTGCCACCAGTTTAGGATGGACAGGGTTTTTCCATGAGCAGTTCTTC
few,TRBD2,TRBV7-8,TRBJ2-5,CASRPGLAGGLRKTQYF,TGTGCCAGCAGACCCGGACTAGCGGGAGGGTTGCGGAAGACCCAGTACTTC
.,.,TRBV11-3,TRBJ2-3,CASSSMGADTQYF,TGTGCCAGCAGCTCTATGGGTGCAGATACGCAGTATTTT
.,TRBD1,TRBV15,TRBJ2-1,CATSRDVTRDRNNEQFF,TGTGCCACCAGCAGGGATGTGACCCGGGACAGGAACAATGAGCAGTTCTTC
.,TRBD2,TRBV15,TRBJ2-2,CATSRELAGFPGELFF,TGTGCCACCAGCAGGGAACTAGCGGGGTTCCCCGGGGAGCTGTTTTTT
.,TRBD2,TRBV4-3,TRBJ2-3,CASSKGASGGTDTQYF,TGCGCCAGCAGCAAAGGGGCTAGCGGGGGGACAGATACGCAGTATTTT
few,TRBD1,TRBV29-1,TRBJ2-7,CSPRGCTSSGWYEQYF,TGCAGCCCCAGGGGGTGTACCTCCTCGGGTTGGTACGAGCAGTACTTC
once,.,TRBV2,TRBJ2-3,CASSLDLADTQYF,TGTGCCAGCAGTTTAGATTTGGCAGATACGCAGTATTTT